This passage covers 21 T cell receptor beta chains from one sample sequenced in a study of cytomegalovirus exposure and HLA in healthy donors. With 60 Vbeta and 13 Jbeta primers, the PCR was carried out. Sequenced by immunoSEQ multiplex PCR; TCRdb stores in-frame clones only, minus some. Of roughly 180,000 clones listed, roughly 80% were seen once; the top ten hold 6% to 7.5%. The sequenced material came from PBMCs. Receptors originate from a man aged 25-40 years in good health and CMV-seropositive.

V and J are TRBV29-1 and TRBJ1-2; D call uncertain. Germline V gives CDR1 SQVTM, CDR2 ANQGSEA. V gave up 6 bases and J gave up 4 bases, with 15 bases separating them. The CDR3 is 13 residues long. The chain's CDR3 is CSVIAGITYGYTF. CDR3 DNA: TGCAGCGTGATAGCCGGGATCACCTATGGCTACACCTTC.

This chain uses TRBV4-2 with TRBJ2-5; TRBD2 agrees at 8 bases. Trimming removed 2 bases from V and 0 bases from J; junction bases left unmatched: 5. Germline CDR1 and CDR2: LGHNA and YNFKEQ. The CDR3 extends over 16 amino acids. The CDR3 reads CASSQLTSGYQETQYF. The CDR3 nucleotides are TGTGCCAGCAGCCAACTTACTAGCGGATACCAAGAGACCCAGTACTTC.

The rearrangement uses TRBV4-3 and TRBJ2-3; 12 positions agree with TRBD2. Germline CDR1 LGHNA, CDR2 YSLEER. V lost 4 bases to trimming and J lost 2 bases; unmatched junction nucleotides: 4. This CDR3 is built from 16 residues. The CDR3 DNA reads TGCGCCAGCAGCCTCGGACTAGCGGGGACCACAGATACGCAGTATTTT. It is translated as CASSLGLAGTTDTQYF.

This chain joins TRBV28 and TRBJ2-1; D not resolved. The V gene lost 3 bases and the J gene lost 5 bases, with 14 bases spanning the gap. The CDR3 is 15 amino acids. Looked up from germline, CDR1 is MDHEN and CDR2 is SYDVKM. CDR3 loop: CASSFLQVYNNEQFF. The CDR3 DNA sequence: TGTGCCAGCAGTTTCCTTCAGGTATACAACAATGAGCAGTTCTTC.

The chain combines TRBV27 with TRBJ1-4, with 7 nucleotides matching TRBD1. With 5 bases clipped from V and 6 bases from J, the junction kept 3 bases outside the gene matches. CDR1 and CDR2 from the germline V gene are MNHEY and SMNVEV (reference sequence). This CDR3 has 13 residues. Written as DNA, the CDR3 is TGTGCCAGCAGTCCCGACAGGGATGAAAAACTGTTTTTT. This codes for CASSPDRDEKLFF. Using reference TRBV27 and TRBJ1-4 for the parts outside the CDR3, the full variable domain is EAQVTQNPRYLITVTGKKLTVTCSQNMNHEYMSWYRQDPGLGLRQIYYSMNVEVTDKGDVPEGYKVSRKEKRNFPLILESPSPNQTSLYFCASSPDRDEKLFFGSGTQLSVL.

The DNA for the CDR3 is TGTGCCAGCAGCGCAGGGGGGACGACTAATGAAAAACTGTTTTTT. Translated, it gives CASSAGGTTNEKLFF. J is TRBJ1-4 and V is TRBV7-2, with TRBD1 matching 7 bases. The V segment lost 5 bases and the J segment 2 bases; nucleotides outside the gene matches: 5. From germline, CDR1 is SGHTA and CDR2 FQGNSA. The CDR3 extends over 15 amino acids.

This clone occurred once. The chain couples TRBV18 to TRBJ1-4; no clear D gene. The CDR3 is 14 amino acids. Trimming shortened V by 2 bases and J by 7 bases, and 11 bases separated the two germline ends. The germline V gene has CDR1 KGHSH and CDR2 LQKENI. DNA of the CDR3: TGTGCCAGCTCACCAAGGGCGGCGGGTGAAAAACTGTTTTTT. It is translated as CASSPRAAGEKLFF. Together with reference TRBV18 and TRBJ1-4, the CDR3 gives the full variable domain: NAGVMQNPRHLVRRRGQEARLRCSPMKGHSHVYWYRQLPEEGLKFMVYLQKENIIDESGMPKERFSAEFPKEGPSILRIQQVVRGDSAAYFCASSPRAAGEKLFFGSGTQLSVL.

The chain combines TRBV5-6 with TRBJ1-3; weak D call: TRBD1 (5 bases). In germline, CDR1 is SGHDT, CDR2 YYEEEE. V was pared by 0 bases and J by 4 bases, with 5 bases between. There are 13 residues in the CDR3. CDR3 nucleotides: TGTGCCAGCAGCTTGGACAGGGGAAACACCATATATTTT. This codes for CASSLDRGNTIYF.

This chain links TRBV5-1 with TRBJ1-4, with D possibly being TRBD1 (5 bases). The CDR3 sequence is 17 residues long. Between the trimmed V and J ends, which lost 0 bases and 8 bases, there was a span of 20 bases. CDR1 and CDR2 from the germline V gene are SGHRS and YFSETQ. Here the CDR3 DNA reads TGCGCCAGCAGCTTGGCCGGGTCAGGGAAGGCGAGCGAAAAACTGTTTTTT. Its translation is CASSLAGSGKASEKLFF.

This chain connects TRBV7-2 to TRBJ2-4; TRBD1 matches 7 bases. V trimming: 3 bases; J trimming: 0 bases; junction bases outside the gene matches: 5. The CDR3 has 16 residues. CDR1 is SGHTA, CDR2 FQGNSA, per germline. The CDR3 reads CASSFTWDRAKNIQYF. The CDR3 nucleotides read TGTGCCAGCAGCTTCACTTGGGACAGAGCCAAAAACATTCAGTACTTC.

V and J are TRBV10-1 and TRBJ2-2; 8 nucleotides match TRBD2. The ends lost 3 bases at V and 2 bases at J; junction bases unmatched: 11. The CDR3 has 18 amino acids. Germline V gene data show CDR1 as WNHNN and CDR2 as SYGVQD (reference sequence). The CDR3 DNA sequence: TGCGCCAGCAGTGATCGGGGGGGCAGGGGTTTCAACACCGGGGAGCTGTTTTTT. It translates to CASSDRGGRGFNTGELFF.

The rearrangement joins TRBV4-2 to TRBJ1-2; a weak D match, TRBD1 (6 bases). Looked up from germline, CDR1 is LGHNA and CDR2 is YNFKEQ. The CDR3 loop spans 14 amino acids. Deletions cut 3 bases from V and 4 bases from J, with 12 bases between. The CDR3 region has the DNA TGTGCCAGCAGCCAGGGGGCGCTTGGCTATGGCTACACCTTC. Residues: CASSQGALGYGYTF.

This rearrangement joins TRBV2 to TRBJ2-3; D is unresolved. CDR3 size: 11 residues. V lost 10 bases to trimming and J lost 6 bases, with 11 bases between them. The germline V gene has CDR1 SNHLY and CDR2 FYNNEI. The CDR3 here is CATSLEDTQYF. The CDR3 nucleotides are TGTGCCACATCACTGGAGGATACGCAGTATTTT.

The DNA for the CDR3 is TGTGCCAGCAGCGTAGTAAACAGGGGATACGAGCAGTACTTC. Its translation: CASSVVNRGYEQYF. The chain couples TRBV9 to TRBJ2-7; 7 bases align to TRBD1. The germline V gene has CDR1 SGDLS and CDR2 YYNGEE. The length of the CDR3 is 14 residues. J was trimmed by 4 bases and V by 0 bases; bases with no gene match: 4.

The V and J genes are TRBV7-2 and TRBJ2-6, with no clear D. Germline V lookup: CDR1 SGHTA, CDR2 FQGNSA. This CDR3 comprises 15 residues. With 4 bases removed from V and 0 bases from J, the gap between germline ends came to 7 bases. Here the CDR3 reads CASSYRVSGANVLTF. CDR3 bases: TGTGCCAGCAGCTACCGAGTCTCTGGGGCCAACGTCCTGACTTTC.

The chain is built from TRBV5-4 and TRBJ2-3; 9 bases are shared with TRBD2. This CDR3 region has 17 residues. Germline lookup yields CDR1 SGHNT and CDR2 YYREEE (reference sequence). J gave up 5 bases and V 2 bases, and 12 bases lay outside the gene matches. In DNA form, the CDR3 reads TGTGCCAGCAGCTTTGGGTGGCGGGGGGGAGCAAGAGATACGCAGTATTTT. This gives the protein CASSFGWRGGARDTQYF.

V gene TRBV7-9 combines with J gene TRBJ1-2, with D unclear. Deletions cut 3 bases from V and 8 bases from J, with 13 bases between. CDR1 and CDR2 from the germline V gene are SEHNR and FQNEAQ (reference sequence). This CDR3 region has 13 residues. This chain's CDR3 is CASSLPGFYGYTF. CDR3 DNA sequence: TGTGCCAGCAGCTTGCCCGGGTTCTACGGCTACACCTTC.

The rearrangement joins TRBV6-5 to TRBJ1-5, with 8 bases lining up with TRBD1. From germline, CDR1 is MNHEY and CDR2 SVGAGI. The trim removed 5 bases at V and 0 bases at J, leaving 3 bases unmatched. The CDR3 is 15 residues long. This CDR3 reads CASSPDRASNQPQHF. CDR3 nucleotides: TGTGCCAGCAGTCCGGACAGGGCTAGCAATCAGCCCCAGCATTTT.

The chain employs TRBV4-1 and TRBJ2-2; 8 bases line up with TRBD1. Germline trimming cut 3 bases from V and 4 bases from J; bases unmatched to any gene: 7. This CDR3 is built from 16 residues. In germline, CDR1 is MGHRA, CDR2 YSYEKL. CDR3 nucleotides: TGCGCCAGCAGCCACCAGAGACAGGGGAGCACCGGGGAGCTGTTTTTT. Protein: CASSHQRQGSTGELFF.

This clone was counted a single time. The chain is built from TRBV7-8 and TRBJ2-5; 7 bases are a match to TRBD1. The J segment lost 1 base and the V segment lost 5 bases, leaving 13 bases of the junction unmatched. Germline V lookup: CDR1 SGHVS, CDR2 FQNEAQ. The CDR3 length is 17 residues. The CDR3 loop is CASSPLLPGQVQETQYF. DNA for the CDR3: TGTGCCAGCAGCCCGCTACTTCCCGGACAGGTCCAAGAGACCCAGTACTTC.

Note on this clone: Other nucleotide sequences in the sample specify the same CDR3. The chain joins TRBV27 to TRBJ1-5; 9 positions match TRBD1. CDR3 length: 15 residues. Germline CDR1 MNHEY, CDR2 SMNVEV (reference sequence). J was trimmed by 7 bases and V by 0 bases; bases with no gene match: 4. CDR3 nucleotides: TGTGCCAGCAGTTTATCGGGACAGGGTTACCAGCCCCAGCATTTT. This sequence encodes CASSLSGQGYQPQHF.